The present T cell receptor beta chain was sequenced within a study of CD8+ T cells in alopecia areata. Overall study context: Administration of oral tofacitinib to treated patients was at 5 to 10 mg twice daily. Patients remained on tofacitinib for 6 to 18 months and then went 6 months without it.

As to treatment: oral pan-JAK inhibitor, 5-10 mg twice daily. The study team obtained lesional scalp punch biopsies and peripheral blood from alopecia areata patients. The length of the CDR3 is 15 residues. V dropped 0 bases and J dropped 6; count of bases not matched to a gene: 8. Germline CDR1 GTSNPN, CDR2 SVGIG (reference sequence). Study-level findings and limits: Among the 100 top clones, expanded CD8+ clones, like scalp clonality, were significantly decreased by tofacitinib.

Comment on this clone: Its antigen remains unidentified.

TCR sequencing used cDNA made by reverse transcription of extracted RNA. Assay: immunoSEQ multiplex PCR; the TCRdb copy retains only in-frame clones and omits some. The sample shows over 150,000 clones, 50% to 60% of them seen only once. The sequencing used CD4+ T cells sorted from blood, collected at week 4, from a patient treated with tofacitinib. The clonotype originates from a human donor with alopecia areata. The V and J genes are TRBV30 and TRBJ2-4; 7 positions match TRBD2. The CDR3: CAWSVSAGTGNIQYF. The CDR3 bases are TGTGCCTGGAGTGTCTCAGCGGGAACCGGAAACATTCAGTACTTC.